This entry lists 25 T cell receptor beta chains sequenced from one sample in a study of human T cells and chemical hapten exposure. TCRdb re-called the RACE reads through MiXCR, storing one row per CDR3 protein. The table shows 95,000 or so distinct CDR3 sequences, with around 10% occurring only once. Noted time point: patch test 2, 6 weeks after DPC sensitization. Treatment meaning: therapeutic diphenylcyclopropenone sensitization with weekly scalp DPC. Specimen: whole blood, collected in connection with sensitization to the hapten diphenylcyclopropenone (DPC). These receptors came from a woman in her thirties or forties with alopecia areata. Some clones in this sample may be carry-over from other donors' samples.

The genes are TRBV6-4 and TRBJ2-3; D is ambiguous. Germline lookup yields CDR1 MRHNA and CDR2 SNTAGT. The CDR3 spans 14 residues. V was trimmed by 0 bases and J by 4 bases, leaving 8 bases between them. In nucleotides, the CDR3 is TGTGCCAGCAGTGACTCTTTGTCGGCAGATACGCAGTATTTT. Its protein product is CASSDSLSADTQYF.

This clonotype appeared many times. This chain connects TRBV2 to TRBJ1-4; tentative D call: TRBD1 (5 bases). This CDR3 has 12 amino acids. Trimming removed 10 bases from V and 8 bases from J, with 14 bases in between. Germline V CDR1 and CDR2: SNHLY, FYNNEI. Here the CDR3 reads CATSGWREKLFF. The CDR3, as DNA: TGTGCCACCTCAGGGTGGAGAGAAAAACTGTTTTTT.

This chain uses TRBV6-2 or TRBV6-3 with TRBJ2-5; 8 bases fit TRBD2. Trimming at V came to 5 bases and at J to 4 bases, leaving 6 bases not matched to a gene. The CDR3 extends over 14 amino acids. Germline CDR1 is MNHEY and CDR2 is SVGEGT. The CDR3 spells CASSRGRQAETQYF. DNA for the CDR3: TGTGCCAGCAGTCGCGGGAGGCAGGCAGAGACCCAGTACTTC.

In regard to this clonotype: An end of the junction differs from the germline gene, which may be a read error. CDR3 DNA: TGTACCAGCAGCGTAAACGTACTAGCGACCGAGCAGTACTTC. Protein sequence: CTSSVNVLATEQYF. The chain couples TRBV9 to TRBJ2-7; 7 bases map to TRBD2. This CDR3 region has 14 residues. Germline values: CDR1 SGDLS, CDR2 YYNGEE.

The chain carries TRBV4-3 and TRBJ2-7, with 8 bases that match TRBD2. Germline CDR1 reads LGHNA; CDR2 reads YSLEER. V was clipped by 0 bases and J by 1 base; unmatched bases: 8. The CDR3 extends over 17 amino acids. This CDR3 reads CASSQDSGGGPSYEQYF. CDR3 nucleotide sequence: TGCGCCAGCAGCCAAGATAGTGGCGGGGGGCCTTCCTACGAGCAGTACTTC.

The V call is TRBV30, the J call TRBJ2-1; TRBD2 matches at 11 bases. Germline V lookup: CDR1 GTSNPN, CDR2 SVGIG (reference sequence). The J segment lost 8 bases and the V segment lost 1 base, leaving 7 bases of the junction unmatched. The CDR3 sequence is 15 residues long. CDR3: CAWSGGLAGLDEQFF. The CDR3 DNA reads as TGTGCCTGGAGTGGAGGACTAGCGGGCCTCGATGAGCAGTTCTTC.

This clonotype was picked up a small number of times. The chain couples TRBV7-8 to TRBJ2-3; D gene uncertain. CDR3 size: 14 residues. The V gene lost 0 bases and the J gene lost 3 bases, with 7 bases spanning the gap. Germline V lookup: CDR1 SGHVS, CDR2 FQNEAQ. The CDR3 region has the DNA TGTGCCAGCAGCTTAGCCACCGGGACAGATACGCAGTATTTT. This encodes CASSLATGTDTQYF.

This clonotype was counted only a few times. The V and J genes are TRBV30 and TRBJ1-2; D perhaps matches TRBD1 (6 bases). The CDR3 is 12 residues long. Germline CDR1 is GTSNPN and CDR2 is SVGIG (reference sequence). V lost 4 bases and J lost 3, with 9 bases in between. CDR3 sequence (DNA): TGTGCCTGGAACAGGGTTGACTATGGCTACACCTTC. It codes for CAWNRVDYGYTF.

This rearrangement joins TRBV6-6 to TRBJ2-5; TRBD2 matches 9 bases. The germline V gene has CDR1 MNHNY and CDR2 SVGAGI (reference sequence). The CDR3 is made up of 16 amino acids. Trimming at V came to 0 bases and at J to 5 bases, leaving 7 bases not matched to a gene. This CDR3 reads CASSYSLAGKAETQYF. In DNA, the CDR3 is TGTGCCAGCAGTTACTCCCTAGCGGGAAAGGCGGAGACCCAGTACTTC.

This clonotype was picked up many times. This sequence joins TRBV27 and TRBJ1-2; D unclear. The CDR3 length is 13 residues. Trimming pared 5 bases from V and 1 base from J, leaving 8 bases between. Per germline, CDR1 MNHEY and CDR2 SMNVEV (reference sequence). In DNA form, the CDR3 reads TGTGCCAGCAGTATCGAGGGTAACTATGGCTACACCTTC. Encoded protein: CASSIEGNYGYTF.

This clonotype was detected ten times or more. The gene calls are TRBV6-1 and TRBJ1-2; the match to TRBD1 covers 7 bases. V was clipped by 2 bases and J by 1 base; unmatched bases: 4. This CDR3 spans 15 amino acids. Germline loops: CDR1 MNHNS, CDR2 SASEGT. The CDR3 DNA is TGTGCCAGCAGTGAATATCGACAGGGTAACTATGGCTACACCTTC. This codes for CASSEYRQGNYGYTF.

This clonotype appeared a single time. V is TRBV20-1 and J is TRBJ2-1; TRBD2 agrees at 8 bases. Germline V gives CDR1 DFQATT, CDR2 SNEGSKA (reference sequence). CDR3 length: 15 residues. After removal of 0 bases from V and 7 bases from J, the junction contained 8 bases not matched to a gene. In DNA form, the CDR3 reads TGCAGTGCTAGAGATCCCCGGGGGGGCGAGAATGAGCAGTTCTTC. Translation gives CSARDPRGGENEQFF.

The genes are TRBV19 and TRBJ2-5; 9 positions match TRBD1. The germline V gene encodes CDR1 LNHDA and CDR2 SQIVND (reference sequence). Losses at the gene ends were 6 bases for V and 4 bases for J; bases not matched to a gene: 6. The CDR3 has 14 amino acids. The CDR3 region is CASRTGTGSETQYF. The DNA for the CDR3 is TGTGCCAGTAGGACCGGGACAGGGTCAGAGACCCAGTACTTC. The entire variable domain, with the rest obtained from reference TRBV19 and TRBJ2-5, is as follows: DGGITQSPKYLFRKEGQNVTLSCEQNLNHDAMYWYRQDPGQGLRLIYYSQIVNDFQKGDIAEGYSVSREKKESFPLTVTSAQKNPTAFYLCASRTGTGSETQYFGPGTRLLVL.

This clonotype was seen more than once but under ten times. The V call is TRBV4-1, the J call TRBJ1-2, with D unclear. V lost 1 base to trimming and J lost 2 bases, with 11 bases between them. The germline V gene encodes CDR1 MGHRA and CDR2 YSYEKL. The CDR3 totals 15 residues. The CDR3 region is CASSQVSERNYGYTF. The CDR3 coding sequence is TGCGCCAGCAGCCAAGTCTCAGAAAGGAACTATGGCTACACCTTC.

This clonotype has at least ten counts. The CDR3 DNA follows: TGTGCCAGCAGCCACGGGGGGGGCGCCGTTCCGAGGCAGTTCTTC. This translates into CASSHGGGAVPRQFF. This chain uses TRBV11-1 with TRBJ2-1; TRBD2 matches 8 bases. Germline values: CDR1 SGHAT, CDR2 FQDESV (reference sequence). V lost 5 bases, J lost 12 bases, and 15 bases stayed unmatched. This CDR3 contains 15 residues.

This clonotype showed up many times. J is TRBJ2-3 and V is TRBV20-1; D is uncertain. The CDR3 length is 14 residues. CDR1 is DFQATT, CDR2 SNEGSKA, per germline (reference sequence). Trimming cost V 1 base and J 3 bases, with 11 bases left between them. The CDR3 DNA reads TGCAGTGCTAGAGGGACGGGCTGGACAGATACGCAGTATTTT. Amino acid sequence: CSARGTGWTDTQYF.

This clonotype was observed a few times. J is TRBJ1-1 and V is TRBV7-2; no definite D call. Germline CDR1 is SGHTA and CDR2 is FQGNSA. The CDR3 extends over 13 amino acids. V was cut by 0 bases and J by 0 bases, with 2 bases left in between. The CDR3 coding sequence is TGTGCCAGCAGCTTAGCTATGAACACTGAAGCTTTCTTT. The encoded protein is CASSLAMNTEAFF. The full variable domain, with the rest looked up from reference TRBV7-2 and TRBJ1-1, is GAGVSQSPSNKVTEKGKDVELRCDPISGHTALYWYRQSLGQGLEFLIYFQGNSAPDKSGLPSDRFSAERTGGSVSTLTIQRTQQEDSAVYLCASSLAMNTEAFFGQGTRLTVV.

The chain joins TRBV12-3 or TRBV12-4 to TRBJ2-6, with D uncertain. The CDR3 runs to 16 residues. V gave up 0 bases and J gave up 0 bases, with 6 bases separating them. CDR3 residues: CASSLAQFSGANVLTF. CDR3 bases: TGTGCCAGCAGTTTAGCGCAGTTCTCTGGGGCCAACGTCCTGACTTTC.

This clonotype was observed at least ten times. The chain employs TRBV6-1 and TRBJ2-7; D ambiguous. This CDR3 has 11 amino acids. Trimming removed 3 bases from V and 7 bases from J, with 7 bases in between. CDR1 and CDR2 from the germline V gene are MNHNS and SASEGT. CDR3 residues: CASSEAREQYF. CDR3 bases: TGTGCCAGCAGTGAGGCAAGGGAGCAGTACTTC.

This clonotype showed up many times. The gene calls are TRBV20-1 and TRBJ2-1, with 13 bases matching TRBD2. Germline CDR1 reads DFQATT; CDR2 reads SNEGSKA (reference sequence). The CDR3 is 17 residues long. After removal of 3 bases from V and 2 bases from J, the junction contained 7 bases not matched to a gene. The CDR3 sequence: CSASPLAGGLPYNEQFF. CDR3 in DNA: TGCAGTGCTAGTCCACTAGCGGGAGGGTTACCCTACAATGAGCAGTTCTTC.

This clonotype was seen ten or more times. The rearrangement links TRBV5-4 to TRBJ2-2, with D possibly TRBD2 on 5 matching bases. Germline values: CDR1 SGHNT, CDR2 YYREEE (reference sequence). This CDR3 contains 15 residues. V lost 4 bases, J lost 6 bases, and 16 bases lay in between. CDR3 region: CASSGRQSGAGELFF. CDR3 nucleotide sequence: TGTGCCAGCAGCGGCCGTCAGTCCGGGGCCGGGGAGCTGTTTTTT.

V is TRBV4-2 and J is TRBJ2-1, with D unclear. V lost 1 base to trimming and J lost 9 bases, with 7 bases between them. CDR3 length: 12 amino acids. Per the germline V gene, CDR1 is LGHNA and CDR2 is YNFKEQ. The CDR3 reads CASSQAPSEQFF. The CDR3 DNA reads TGTGCCAGCAGCCAAGCCCCGAGTGAGCAGTTCTTC.

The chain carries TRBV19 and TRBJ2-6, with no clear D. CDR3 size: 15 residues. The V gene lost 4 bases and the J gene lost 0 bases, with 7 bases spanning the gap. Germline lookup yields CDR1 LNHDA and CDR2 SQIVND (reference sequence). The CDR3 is CASSRTASGANVLTF. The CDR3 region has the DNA TGTGCCAGTAGTAGAACGGCCTCTGGGGCCAACGTCCTGACTTTC.

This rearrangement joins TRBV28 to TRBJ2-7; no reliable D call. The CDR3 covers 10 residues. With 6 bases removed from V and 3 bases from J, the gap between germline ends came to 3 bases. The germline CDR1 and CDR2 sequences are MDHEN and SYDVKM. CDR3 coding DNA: TGTGCCAGCAGCGGCTACGAGCAGTACTTC. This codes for CASSGYEQYF.

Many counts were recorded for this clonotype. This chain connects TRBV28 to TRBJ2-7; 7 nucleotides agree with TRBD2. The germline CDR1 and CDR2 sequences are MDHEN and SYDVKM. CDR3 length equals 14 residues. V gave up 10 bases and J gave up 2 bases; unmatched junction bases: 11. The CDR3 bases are TGTGCCACCATCGGACTAGTTCCACCCTACGAGCAGTACTTC. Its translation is CATIGLVPPYEQYF.